One and the same sample provided the 29 T cell receptor beta chains below, sequenced in a study of tumor-infiltrating lymphocytes in primary liver carcinoma. Unsorted bulk tissue (roughly 17-34 mg) underwent RNA and DNA co-extraction. TCR beta cDNA was made from roughly 500 ng total RNA with a constant-region primer. Slightly modified ARM-PCR, run as three nested multiplex PCR rounds, produced the TCR beta libraries. Running about 11 cycles apiece, the first two PCR rounds relied on TRBV1-TRBV30 forward primers together with a C-beta reverse primer. Using its own MiXCR run on the multiplex PCR reads, TCRdb lists one record per CDR3 protein. The sample carries 50,000 to 65,000 distinct CDR3 sequences, approximately 74% recorded once. Sequenced input: liver tumor tissue from sampling region 4. The subset was: tumor region T4, right-lateral pole. The receptors here all came from a man aged 35 to 55 with primary liver carcinoma and hepatitis B virus infection.

About this clonotype itself: A read error may explain this, as a much larger clone is one base away. V gene TRBV21-1 combines with J gene TRBJ2-1; no check of the table's D call, TRBD2, against the DNA was made. TRBV21-1 is labeled a pseudogene. The length of the CDR3 is 19 residues. The CDR3 is CASSLEGALPRSSYNERFF. In DNA, the CDR3 is TGTGCCAGCAGCCTTGAAGGGGCACTCCCCCGAAGCTCCTACAATGAGCGGTTCTTC.

On this clonotype itself: Since no conserved phenylalanine or tryptophan closes the CDR3, a read error is the likely cause. This rearrangement joins TRBV6-2 or TRBV6-3 to TRBJ2-7; 10 bases line up with TRBD1. CDR1 MNHEY and CDR2 SVGEGT come from the germline V gene. The CDR3 is made up of 13 amino acids. Written as DNA, the CDR3 is TGTACCAGCAGCGGGACAGGGGATGACGAGCAGTACCTC. This codes for CTSSGTGDDEQYL.

Of note for this clonotype: Sequence at one end of the junction differs from germline and may be a read error. The V gene is TRBV6-2 or TRBV6-3, the J gene TRBJ1-6; D call uncertain. The CDR3 contains 15 residues. The germline V gene has CDR1 MNHEY and CDR2 SVGEGT. For the CDR3, the DNA is TGTGCCAGCAGTTACCTCGGGATAGTTGACTCACACCTCCCCTTT. Amino acid sequence: CASSYLGIVDSHLPF.

This clonotype came up many times. This chain joins TRBV7-3 and TRBJ1-1; D is uncertain. V was clipped by 4 bases and J by 5 bases, with 14 bases between them. Per the germline V gene, CDR1 is SGHTA and CDR2 is FQGTGA. This CDR3 region has 14 residues. The CDR3 sequence is CASSSGRGSTEAFF. CDR3 DNA: TGTGCCAGCAGCTCCGGTCGCGGGTCTACTGAAGCTTTCTTT.

About this clonotype: At one boundary the junction diverges from the germline segment, which might be a read error. The V and J genes are TRBV11-2 and TRBJ2-2; D is perhaps TRBD2 (5 bases). The CDR3 has 17 amino acids. Germline CDR1 SGHAT, CDR2 FQNNGV. CDR3 protein: CASSLALGEANTGKLFF. In DNA form, the CDR3 reads TGTGCCAGTAGCTTAGCATTAGGAGAGGCGAACACCGGGAAGCTGTTTTTC.

On this clonotype: The junction departs from germline at one end; a sequencing error may be responsible. The chain carries TRBV4-1 and TRBJ1-6, with TRBD1 identical over 9 bases. Germline assignment: CDR1 MGHRA and CDR2 YSYEKL. The CDR3 extends over 16 amino acids. This chain's CDR3 is CASNHHLQGADSPIQF. CDR3 DNA: TGCGCCAGCAACCACCACCTACAGGGGGCGGATTCACCCATCCAATTT.

A word on this clonotype: An end of the junction differs from the germline gene, which may be a read error. This sequence joins TRBV6-2 or TRBV6-3 and TRBJ2-1; D perhaps matches TRBD2 (6 bases). The CDR3 sequence is 14 residues long. Germline CDR1 is MNHEY and CDR2 is SVGEGT. The CDR3 loop is CTSKGGTDYSEQFF. The DNA of the CDR3 is TGTACCAGCAAGGGCGGGACTGACTACAGTGAGCAGTTCTTC.

A note on this clonotype: One end of the junction does not line up with germline, which may come from a read error. The rearrangement links TRBV6-5 to TRBJ1-5, with D possibly being TRBD1 (5 bases). The CDR3 consists of 18 residues. In germline, CDR1 is MNHEY, CDR2 SVGAGI. CDR3 sequence: CASSYTRPTATSNQPQDF. DNA of the CDR3: TGTGCCAGCAGTTATACCCGGCCGACAGCCACCAGCAATCAGCCCCAGGATTTT.

Worth noting for this clonotype: The conserved phenylalanine or tryptophan is not found at the CDR3 terminus, so this likely reflects a read error. The genes are TRBV6-1 and TRBJ1-1; perhaps TRBD1 as D (5 bases). The CDR3 has 14 residues. From germline, CDR1 is MNHNS and CDR2 SASEGT. Trimming removed 9 bases from V and 0 bases from J, with 14 bases in between. CDR3 protein: CASRGRSMNTEAFY. CDR3 DNA: TGTGCCAGTAGGGGACGGTCTATGAACACTGAAGCTTTCTAT.

The chain recombines TRBV19 with TRBJ1-2; no firm D call. This CDR3 is built from 13 residues. V was clipped by 8 bases and J by 6 bases, with 16 bases between them. In germline, CDR1 is LNHDA, CDR2 SQIVND (reference sequence). CDR3 loop: CASFSPAPDGYTF. The CDR3 nucleotides are TGTGCCAGTTTTAGTCCGGCCCCTGATGGCTACACCTTC.

This clonotype occurred many times. This chain connects TRBV29-1 to TRBJ2-5; TRBD1 might be the D (5 bases). Trimming took off 0 bases at V and 4 bases at J, with 12 bases between the two ends. The CDR3 has 14 residues. In germline, CDR1 is SQVTM, CDR2 ANQGSEA. This chain's CDR3 is CSVEDVGQGETQYF. The CDR3 DNA reads TGCAGCGTTGAAGATGTCGGACAAGGAGAGACCCAGTACTTC.

This clonotype was counted a single time. The rearrangement joins TRBV10-2 to TRBJ2-2; 9 bases fit TRBD1. V lost 7 bases to trimming and J lost 1 base; unmatched junction nucleotides: 10. The germline CDR1 and CDR2 sequences are WSHSY and SAAADI. The CDR3 has 17 residues. The CDR3 protein is CASIRTRQGENTGELFF. For the CDR3, the DNA is TGCGCCAGCATCAGGACACGACAGGGGGAGAACACCGGGGAGCTGTTTTTT.

For this clonotype: Germline is not matched at one junction end, which may reflect a read error. The rearrangement joins TRBV28 to TRBJ2-2, with TRBD2 matching over 13 bases. CDR1 and CDR2 (germline): MDHEN, SYDVKM. The CDR3 has 18 residues. The CDR3 coding sequence is TGTGCCAGCAGTACCGGGACTAGCGGGAAAGTTTTCGGCGGTGAGCTGTTATTC. Protein sequence: CASSTGTSGKVFGGELLF.

For this clonotype: A much larger clonotype is one base distant, so this may be a read error. A read error is likely, as this CDR3 ends without the conserved phenylalanine or tryptophan. The rearrangement uses TRBV4-1 and TRBJ2-1, with 8 bases lining up with TRBD2. This CDR3 has 16 residues. The germline V gene has CDR1 MGHRA and CDR2 YSYEKL. V lost 2 bases, J lost 4 bases, and 7 bases stayed unmatched. CDR3 region: CASSQLGTSEYNEQFI. The DNA of the CDR3 is TGCGCCAGCAGCCAACTCGGGACTAGTGAGTACAATGAGCAGTTCATC.

This clonotype was recorded once. This may arise from a read error, as a much more abundant clone is one base away. This likely comes from a read error, as the CDR3 has no conserved phenylalanine or tryptophan at its end. The chain recombines TRBV29-1 with TRBJ2-1; D gene uncertain. V shed 7 bases and J shed 10 bases, with 23 bases lying between them. This CDR3 is built from 14 residues. Looked up from germline, CDR1 is SQVTM and CDR2 is ANQGSEA. CDR3 sequence reads: CSAPDGGRVGEQFY. CDR3 DNA sequence: TGCAGCGCCCCGGATGGCGGCCGGGTAGGAGAGCAGTTCTAC.

This clonotype was counted a single time. The junction and the germline gene differ at one end; a read error may be behind it. This chain connects TRBV29-1 to TRBJ1-5; D call uncertain. The CDR3 is made up of 13 amino acids. CDR1 is SQVTM, CDR2 ANQGSEA, per germline. CDR3: CSVVGRSNQPQHF. The CDR3 DNA reads as TGCAGCGTTGTTGGTCGATCCAATCAGCCCCAACATTTT.

About this clonotype: A read error may account for a junction end that differs from germline. The J gene is TRBJ2-7, the V gene TRBV7-8, with unresolved D. Per the germline V gene, CDR1 is SGHVS and CDR2 is FQNEAQ. This CDR3 is built from 11 residues. The CDR3 spells CAISLSYGQYF. The CDR3 region has the DNA TGTGCCATCAGCTTATCCTACGGGCAGTACTTC. Full variable domain (missing parts from reference TRBV7-8 and TRBJ2-7): GAGVSQSPRYKVAKRGQDVALRCDPISGHVSLFWYQQALGQGPEFLTYFQNEAQLDKSGLPSDRFFAERPEGSVSTLKIQRTQQEDSAVYLCAISLSYGQYFGPGTRLTVT.

The chain employs TRBV29-1 and TRBJ2-7; unclear D gene. The germline V gene encodes CDR1 SQVTM and CDR2 ANQGSEA. The CDR3 sequence is 15 residues long. CDR3: CSVRPSTVKSYEQYF. The CDR3 DNA reads TGCAGTGTACGCCCTTCCACGGTCAAGTCCTACGAGCAGTACTTC.

This clonotype appeared a few times. The junction departs from germline at one end; a sequencing error may be responsible. V usage is TRBV11-3 and J usage is TRBJ2-1; D is unclear. Germline assignment: CDR1 SGHNT and CDR2 YENEEA. The CDR3 consists of 12 residues. The CDR3 DNA reads as TGTGCCAGCAGCTTAAATGCCAATGAGTTGTTATTC. It translates to CASSLNANELLF.

For this clonotype: A much larger clone differs by one base, so this may be a read error. The J gene is TRBJ1-2, the V gene TRBV28; no clear D. Germline assignment: CDR1 MDHEN and CDR2 SYDVKM. V shed 5 bases and J shed 4 bases, with 11 bases lying between them. The CDR3 extends over 13 amino acids. Here the CDR3 DNA reads TGTGCCAGCAGTCCATGCCCCATCTATGGCTACACCTTC. Encoded protein: CASSPCPIYGYTF.

Remarks on this clonotype: A much more abundant neighbour one base away suggests this may be a read error. The rearrangement uses TRBV7-9 and TRBJ1-4; D gene uncertain. Germline CDR1 SEHNR, CDR2 FQNEAQ (reference sequence). Trimming removed 4 bases at V and 6 bases at J, with 18 bases between. This CDR3 is 16 amino acids long. The CDR3 sequence: CASSSSVMRVDEKLFF. In DNA form, the CDR3 reads TGTGCCAGCAGCTCATCCGTCATGAGAGTCGATGAAAAACTGTTTTTT.

This chain joins TRBV11-2 and TRBJ2-2; weak D call: TRBD2 (5 bases). The CDR3 has 15 amino acids. Germline CDR1 is SGHAT and CDR2 is FQNNGV. V was cut by 2 bases and J by 17 bases, with 24 bases left in between. The DNA for the CDR3 is TGTGCCAGCAGCTTACATGGAGCGAACACCGGGGAACTATTTTTT. Its translation is CASSLHGANTGELFF.

Points on this clonotype: The germline gene is not matched at one end of the junction; a read error may be the cause. V and J are TRBV5-1 and TRBJ2-4; D possibly corresponds to TRBD1 (6 bases). Looked up from germline, CDR1 is SGHRS and CDR2 is YFSETQ. CDR3 size: 17 residues. This CDR3 reads CASSVLPLAGVKNIKYF. The CDR3, as DNA: TGCGCCAGCAGCGTCCTCCCCCTGGCAGGGGTCAAAAACATTAAGTACTTC.

This clonotype was counted a few times. This may be a read error, as it is one base from a much larger clone. The chain uses TRBV11-2 and TRBJ2-1, with D perhaps TRBD2 (5 bases). Per germline, CDR1 SGHAT and CDR2 FQNNGV. The CDR3 length is 14 residues. The CDR3 protein is CTSSLSGFDNEQFF. CDR3 DNA sequence: TGTACCAGCAGCTTGTCGGGGTTCGACAATGAGCAGTTCTTC.

A remark on this clonotype: The germline gene is not matched at one end of the junction; a read error may be the cause. The chain carries TRBV28 and TRBJ1-1; no firm D call. The CDR3 consists of 14 residues. Germline values: CDR1 MDHEN, CDR2 SYDVKM. CDR3 DNA: TGTGCCAGCAGACTCTCGATAGCGACGACTGAATCTTTCTTT. The encoded protein is CASRLSIATTESFF.

This clonotype has at least ten counts. The chain has TRBV6-5 and TRBJ2-1; D is unclear. The germline CDR1 and CDR2 sequences are MNHEY and SVGAGI. The germline V and J ends were trimmed by 4 bases and 4 bases, with 8 bases remaining between them. This CDR3 contains 13 residues. CDR3 amino acids: CASSSGPYNEQFF. The CDR3 DNA reads TGTGCCAGCAGTTCCGGCCCTTACAATGAGCAGTTCTTC.

This rearrangement joins TRBV6-5 to TRBJ2-3; D possibly uses TRBD1 or TRBD2 (5 bases each). The CDR3 length is 15 residues. V shed 0 bases and J shed 4 bases, with 11 bases lying between them. Germline V gene lookup returns CDR1 MNHEY and CDR2 SVGAGI. The CDR3 DNA follows: TGTGCCAGCAGTTACTCGAGGGGTGTAGCAGATACGCAGTATTTT. Its translation: CASSYSRGVADTQYF.

Regarding this clonotype: The germline gene is not matched at one end of the junction; a read error may be the cause. This chain uses TRBV28 with TRBJ1-1; a possible D gene is TRBD1 (5 bases). CDR1 is MDHEN and CDR2 is SYDVKM in the germline V gene. The CDR3 runs 15 residues. CDR3 bases: TGTACCAGCAGCTCCCTTTCGGGGGTGGCAACTCAAGCTTTCTTT. This translates into CTSSSLSGVATQAFF.

The gene calls are TRBV6-1 and TRBJ1-2; D unresolved. Germline V CDR1 and CDR2: MNHNS, SASEGT. The CDR3 is 12 residues long. V was shortened by 7 bases and J by 2 bases, with 8 bases between the two germline ends. The CDR3 reads CASTQDNYGYTF. The CDR3 coding sequence is TGTGCCAGCACCCAAGACAACTATGGCTACACCTTC.